These 16 T cell receptor beta chains originate from one sample sequenced in a study of response to subunit inactivated influenza vaccine. Via MiXCR, TCRdb re-called the RT-PCR reads, giving one row per CDR3 protein. The sample carries some 600,000 distinct CDR3 sequences, 12% to 15% recorded once. This sample comprised PBMCs from blood, obtained 14 to 15 days before vaccination. All receptors derive from a middle-aged man who received an inactivated influenza vaccine.

This clonotype was counted only a few times. This chain links TRBV5-1 with TRBJ2-1; 8 bases fit TRBD1. Germline V CDR1 and CDR2: SGHRS, YFSETQ. V shed 3 bases and J 3 bases; nucleotides not matched to a gene: 8. The CDR3 loop spans 16 amino acids. The CDR3 coding sequence is TGCGCCAGCAGCTCGAGCCCCGGGACAGGCTACAATGAGCAGTTCTTC. It codes for CASSSSPGTGYNEQFF. Using reference TRBV5-1 and TRBJ2-1 for the parts outside the CDR3, the full variable domain is KAGVTQTPRYLIKTRGQQVTLSCSPISGHRSVSWYQQTPGQGLQFLFEYFSETQRNKGNFPGRFSGRQFSNSRSEMNVSTLELGDSALYLCASSSSPGTGYNEQFFGPGTRLTVL.

The gene calls are TRBV11-2 and TRBJ1-1; D possibly corresponds to TRBD1 (6 bases). Trimming shortened V by 2 bases and J by 8 bases, and 12 bases separated the two germline ends. CDR1 and CDR2 from the germline V gene are SGHAT and FQNNGV. The CDR3 spans 13 residues. As DNA, the CDR3 is TGTGCCAGCAGCTTATCTACCGGGACAGAAGCTTTCTTT. This encodes CASSLSTGTEAFF. The full variable domain, its missing parts supplied by reference TRBV11-2 and TRBJ1-1, is EAGVAQSPRYKIIEKRQSVAFWCNPISGHATLYWYQQILGQGPKLLIQFQNNGVVDDSQLPKDRFSAERLKGVDSTLKIQPAKLEDSAVYLCASSLSTGTEAFFGQGTRLTVV.

The V gene is TRBV7-2, the J gene TRBJ2-3, with D possibly being TRBD2 (6 bases). The CDR3 sequence is 14 residues long. V shed 4 bases and J shed 5 bases, with 13 bases lying between them. The germline V gene has CDR1 SGHTA and CDR2 FQGNSA. The CDR3 bases are TGTGCCAGCAGCTCCCGACTAGTAAAAGATACGCAGTATTTT. Translation gives CASSSRLVKDTQYF.

V usage is TRBV7-2 and J usage is TRBJ2-7; TRBD1 matches at 9 bases. With V trimmed by 2 bases and J by 6 bases, 8 bases remained unmatched. The CDR3 has 15 amino acids. In germline, CDR1 is SGHTA, CDR2 FQGNSA. The CDR3 DNA follows: TGTGCCAGCAGCTTAAGCCCGGGACAGGGTATCGAGCAGTACTTC. This translates into CASSLSPGQGIEQYF.

The table lists this clonotype with a few counts. V usage is TRBV6-2 or TRBV6-3 and J usage is TRBJ2-2; 9 bases match TRBD1. Germline values: CDR1 MNHEY, CDR2 SVGEGT. The CDR3 runs to 16 residues. Germline trimming cut 2 bases from V and 6 bases from J; bases unmatched to any gene: 7. Written as DNA, the CDR3 is TGTGCCAGCAGTTACCCTACCGGGACAGGGCCCGGGGAGCTGTTTTTT. This codes for CASSYPTGTGPGELFF.

This rearrangement joins TRBV4-2 to TRBJ2-5; 7 nucleotides line up with TRBD2. V was clipped by 0 bases and J by 2 bases; unmatched bases: 3. Germline CDR1 and CDR2: LGHNA and YNFKEQ. This CDR3 spans 15 amino acids. The CDR3 loop reads CASSQDQAGQETQYF. CDR3 DNA sequence: TGTGCCAGCAGCCAAGATCAAGCGGGGCAAGAGACCCAGTACTTC.

This clonotype was counted only a few times. The chain couples TRBV20-1 to TRBJ2-7; D is undetermined. Germline values: CDR1 DFQATT, CDR2 SNEGSKA (reference sequence). V lost 0 bases, J lost 4 bases, and 10 bases lay in between. The CDR3 loop spans 13 amino acids. CDR3 residues: CSARDLVGYEQYF. For the CDR3, the DNA is TGCAGTGCTAGAGATCTCGTCGGATACGAGCAGTACTTC.

This clonotype showed up many times. The chain carries TRBV12-3 or TRBV12-4 and TRBJ1-2, with D unresolved. The CDR3 covers 10 residues. The germline V and J ends were trimmed by 4 bases and 8 bases, with 5 bases remaining between them. The CDR3 coding sequence is TGTGCCAGCAGTTCTAAAGGCTACACCTTC. Protein product: CASSSKGYTF.

This clonotype appeared a few times. The chain joins TRBV29-1 to TRBJ1-1, with 12 bases that match TRBD1. The CDR3 length is 18 residues. CDR1 is SQVTM, CDR2 ANQGSEA, per germline. With V trimmed by 1 base and J by 2 bases, 11 bases remained unmatched. CDR3 protein: CSVEGMLGTGGTNTEAFF. Here the CDR3 DNA reads TGCAGCGTTGAAGGAATGTTAGGGACAGGGGGCACTAACACTGAAGCTTTCTTT.

This clonotype has just a few counts. V usage is TRBV7-3 and J usage is TRBJ2-1, with 7 bases that match TRBD1. With V trimmed by 3 bases and J by 8 bases, 7 bases remained unmatched. Germline V gene lookup returns CDR1 SGHTA and CDR2 FQGTGA. This CDR3 is built from 14 residues. CDR3: CASSLGTARHEQFF. CDR3 DNA sequence: TGTGCCAGCAGCTTGGGGACAGCACGCCATGAGCAGTTCTTC.

The V and J genes are TRBV11-2 and TRBJ2-7; TRBD1 matches 10 bases. The length of the CDR3 is 16 residues. The germline CDR1 and CDR2 sequences are SGHAT and FQNNGV. The V gene end was trimmed by 6 bases and the J gene end by 6 bases; junction bases not matched to a gene: 14. The CDR3 coding sequence is TGTGCCAGCAGACGTAGAGACAGGGGGCGGTGGGTCGAGCAGTACTTC. The encoded protein is CASRRRDRGRWVEQYF.

This clonotype occurred a few times. The rearrangement joins TRBV7-2 to TRBJ2-4; D uncertain. V lost 3 bases to trimming and J lost 0 bases, with 6 bases between them. The CDR3 is made up of 14 amino acids. In germline, CDR1 is SGHTA, CDR2 FQGNSA. The CDR3 nucleotides read TGTGCCAGCAGCTTTGACCTAGCCAAAAACATTCAGTACTTC. This codes for CASSFDLAKNIQYF.

The chain uses TRBV3-1 and TRBJ2-7; weak D call: TRBD2 (8 bases). This CDR3 is built from 16 residues. Germline V gene lookup returns CDR1 LGHDT and CDR2 YNNKEL (reference sequence). Between the trimmed V and J ends, which lost 6 bases and 7 bases, there was a span of 25 bases. CDR3 protein: CASSRGQRAGREEQYF. The DNA for the CDR3 is TGTGCCAGCAGTAGGGGACAGCGAGCCGGGAGGGAGGAGCAGTACTTC.

The rearrangement joins TRBV12-3 or TRBV12-4 to TRBJ2-1; D may be TRBD1 (5 bases). Trimming pared 5 bases from V and 0 bases from J, leaving 17 bases between. This CDR3 spans 17 amino acids. Here the CDR3 DNA reads TGTGCCAGCAGTCCCTCCCGGACATATTTCTCCTACAATGAGCAGTTCTTC. It encodes CASSPSRTYFSYNEQFF.

J is TRBJ2-5 and V is TRBV10-3, with 7 nucleotides matching TRBD2. CDR3 size: 13 residues. The V segment lost 8 bases and the J segment 5 bases; nucleotides outside the gene matches: 8. Germline-derived CDR1 and CDR2 are ENHRY and SYGVKD. CDR3 protein: CAISVYGGETQYF. The CDR3 DNA follows: TGTGCCATCTCGGTGTACGGGGGGGAGACCCAGTACTTC.

This clonotype came up a few times. CDR3 residues: CASSVGDGRGSLQFF. CDR3 DNA sequence: TGTGCCAGCAGCGTAGGTGACGGGAGGGGGTCGTTGCAGTTCTTC. This chain uses TRBV9 with TRBJ2-1, with 8 bases that match TRBD2. CDR3 length equals 15 residues. Germline loops: CDR1 SGDLS, CDR2 YYNGEE. V shed 0 bases, J shed 12 bases, and the junction held 11 bases outside the gene matches.